This TCR beta chain originates from a study of CD8 T cells in Susac syndrome. This CDR3 region has 16 residues. J lost 0 bases, V lost 5 bases, and 10 bases had no gene match. Germline assignment: CDR1 MNHEY and CDR2 SMNVEV (reference sequence). Random hexamers served to reverse transcribe roughly 0.45 to 1 ug RNA. Using its own MiXCR run on the immunoSEQ multiplex PCR reads, TCRdb lists one record per CDR3 protein. Of roughly 150,000 distinct CDR3 sequences in the sample, 90% to 95% were seen once. Sequences were obtained from CD8+ T cells from PBMCs. The sequence came from a human donor with multiple sclerosis. The V call is TRBV27, the J call TRBJ2-7, with 7 bases fitting TRBD1. In DNA, the CDR3 is TGTGCCAGCAGTCAAATTGCCGGGACAGTCTCCTACGAGCAGTACTTC. Translating gives CASSQIAGTVSYEQYF.